A single sample is the source of the 26 T cell receptor beta chains below, sequenced in a study of blood T cell repertoires in COVID-19. Repertoires were generated with immunoSEQ multiplex PCR, while TCRdb's copy carries only in-frame clones and drops some. The top ten clones hold 2% to 3% of a sample with about 75,000 clones, around two thirds of them seen once. Specimen: peripheral blood. The receptors originated from a human donor with acute or convalescent COVID-19. The donor label of this sample is uncertain.

The V and J genes are TRBV28 and TRBJ1-5; 7 nucleotides match TRBD1. J gave up 4 bases and V 6 bases, and 3 bases lay outside the gene matches. The CDR3 is made up of 13 amino acids. Germline loops: CDR1 MDHEN, CDR2 SYDVKM. CDR3 residues: CASSETGNQPQHF. CDR3 nucleotide sequence: TGTGCCAGCAGCGAGACAGGGAATCAGCCCCAGCATTTT. Full variable domain (missing parts from reference TRBV28 and TRBJ1-5): DVKVTQSSRYLVKRTGEKVFLECVQDMDHENMFWYRQDPGLGLRLIYFSYDVKMKEKGDIPEGYSVSREKKERFSLILESASTNQTSMYLCASSETGNQPQHFGDGTRLSIL.

This clone was seen repeatedly, ten times or more. The chain has TRBV29-1 and TRBJ2-2; 11 positions agree with TRBD1. The CDR3 totals 14 residues. V was clipped by 6 bases and J by 4 bases; unmatched bases: 4. Germline CDR1 reads SQVTM; CDR2 reads ANQGSEA. In DNA, the CDR3 is TGCAGCGTGCTGGGACAGGGGGTCACCGGGGAGCTGTTTTTT. Translation gives CSVLGQGVTGELFF.

The V call is TRBV20-1, the J call TRBJ2-1; D is unresolved. This CDR3 region has 12 residues. Germline lookup yields CDR1 DFQATT and CDR2 SNEGSKA (reference sequence). V lost 3 bases and J 5 bases, leaving 8 bases between the germline ends. The CDR3 DNA reads TGCAGTGCTAGTGGTCTCCACAATGAGCAGTTCTTC. Protein product: CSASGLHNEQFF.

The chain links TRBV5-6 to TRBJ2-1, with a tentative D call TRBD1 (6 bases). The germline CDR1 and CDR2 sequences are SGHDT and YYEEEE. The CDR3 sequence is 13 residues long. With 4 bases removed from V and 7 bases from J, the gap between germline ends came to 12 bases. This CDR3 reads CASSRVQGNEQFF. In nucleotides, the CDR3 is TGTGCCAGCAGCAGAGTACAGGGAAATGAGCAGTTCTTC. Full variable domain (rest looked up from reference TRBV5-6 and TRBJ2-1): DAGVTQSPTHLIKTRGQQVTLRCSPKSGHDTVSWYQQALGQGPQFIFQYYEEEERQRGNFPDRFSGHQFPNYSSELNVNALLLGDSALYLCASSRVQGNEQFFGPGTRLTVL.

This clone appeared a few times. The V gene is TRBV19, the J gene TRBJ1-6; unclear D gene. Trimming took off 7 bases at V and 5 bases at J, with 15 bases between the two ends. From germline, CDR1 is LNHDA and CDR2 SQIVND (reference sequence). The CDR3 runs 15 residues. CDR3 DNA sequence: TGTGCCAGTACCGACAAGGCCGGGGATAATTCACCCCTCCACTTT. As protein: CASTDKAGDNSPLHF. Full variable domain (outside the CDR3, taken from reference TRBV19 and TRBJ1-6): DGGITQSPKYLFRKEGQNVTLSCEQNLNHDAMYWYRQDPGQGLRLIYYSQIVNDFQKGDIAEGYSVSREKKESFPLTVTSAQKNPTAFYLCASTDKAGDNSPLHFGNGTRLTVT.

The rearrangement links TRBV19 to TRBJ2-1; D is possibly TRBD2 (5 bases). V was pared by 6 bases and J by 6 bases, with 21 bases between. CDR3 length: 16 amino acids. CDR1 is LNHDA and CDR2 is SQIVND in the germline V gene (reference sequence). The CDR3 is CASSPNTAAYLNEQFF. As DNA, the CDR3 is TGTGCCAGTAGCCCTAACACAGCGGCCTACCTCAATGAGCAGTTCTTC.

The chain combines TRBV20-1 with TRBJ2-3, with D perhaps TRBD2 (5 bases). There are 11 residues in the CDR3. Trimming cost V 5 bases and J 5 bases, with 8 bases left between them. Germline V gene data show CDR1 as DFQATT and CDR2 as SNEGSKA (reference sequence). CDR3 sequence (DNA): TGCAGTGCTTGGGAGAAAGATACGCAGTATTTT. Protein sequence: CSAWEKDTQYF.

The chain combines TRBV18 with TRBJ2-1, with TRBD1 identical over 10 bases. CDR3 size: 16 residues. The germline V gene encodes CDR1 KGHSH and CDR2 LQKENI. V was pared by 0 bases and J by 8 bases, with 7 bases of the junction left unmatched. CDR3 in DNA: TGTGCCAGCTCACCACCCGGGACAGGGGTAGCGTATGAGCAGTTCTTC. This translates into CASSPPGTGVAYEQFF.

The chain has TRBV7-2 and TRBJ1-3, with D possibly being TRBD1 (5 bases). Trimming shortened V by 1 base and J by 4 bases, and 11 bases separated the two germline ends. Germline CDR1 SGHTA, CDR2 FQGNSA. The CDR3 spans 15 residues. The CDR3 DNA is TGTGCCAGCAGCTTAGACGGGGGACCCGGAAACACCATATATTTT. This codes for CASSLDGGPGNTIYF.

The chain employs TRBV27 and TRBJ1-4, with 8 positions matching TRBD1. V lost 0 bases to trimming and J lost 7 bases; unmatched junction nucleotides: 4. The CDR3 consists of 15 residues. Germline V gives CDR1 MNHEY, CDR2 SMNVEV (reference sequence). The CDR3 DNA sequence: TGTGCCAGCAGTTTATCGTTTGACAGGGGTGAAAAACTGTTTTTT. It encodes CASSLSFDRGEKLFF.

The J gene is TRBJ2-1, the V gene TRBV15, with a weak D call TRBD2 (6 bases). V was trimmed by 4 bases and J by 5 bases, leaving 12 bases between them. In germline, CDR1 is LNHNV, CDR2 YYDKDF (reference sequence). This CDR3 comprises 14 residues. The CDR3 nucleotides read TGTGCCACCAGCACCGCGGGGTCGGACAATGAGCAGTTCTTC. Encoded protein: CATSTAGSDNEQFF.

V and J are TRBV20-1 and TRBJ1-6; 7 nucleotides match TRBD1. From germline, CDR1 is DFQATT and CDR2 SNEGSKA (reference sequence). This CDR3 region has 15 residues. The junction had 9 bases not matched to a gene; V was cut back by 3 bases and J by 7 bases. CDR3 in DNA: TGCAGTGCTAGTTATCGACAGGGTTTGAATTCACCCCTCCACTTT. It translates to CSASYRQGLNSPLHF.

The genes are TRBV14 and TRBJ2-2, with 10 bases lining up with TRBD2. This CDR3 contains 19 residues. V dropped 0 bases and J dropped 3; count of bases not matched to a gene: 10. Looked up from germline, CDR1 is SGHDN and CDR2 is FVKESK. The CDR3 spells CASSQEGLAGGPYTGELFF. The CDR3 nucleotides are TGTGCCAGCAGCCAAGAAGGATTAGCGGGAGGACCCTACACCGGGGAGCTGTTTTTT.

The chain is built from TRBV11-2 and TRBJ1-6; no reliable D call. V was shortened by 10 bases and J by 10 bases, with 14 bases between the two germline ends. The CDR3 runs 12 residues. Per the germline V gene, CDR1 is SGHAT and CDR2 is FQNNGV. In DNA form, the CDR3 reads TGTGCCACCAATCAGGAGCGGTCACCCCTCCACTTT. Translation: CATNQERSPLHF.

The rearrangement uses TRBV28 and TRBJ2-7; 10 bases align to TRBD2. The CDR3 sequence is 16 residues long. V gave up 5 bases and J gave up 7 bases; unmatched junction bases: 14. The germline CDR1 and CDR2 sequences are MDHEN and SYDVKM. CDR3 protein: CASSPASGRTSWEQYF. CDR3 coding DNA: TGTGCCAGCAGTCCCGCTAGCGGGAGAACCTCATGGGAGCAGTACTTC.

The V gene is TRBV28, the J gene TRBJ2-4; TRBD1 aligns across 9 bases. V was clipped by 5 bases and J by 0 bases; unmatched bases: 17. Germline V gene lookup returns CDR1 MDHEN and CDR2 SYDVKM. CDR3 length: 20 amino acids. CDR3 nucleotides: TGTGCCAGCAGTCCGGCCTGGGACAGGGTCACGGGGATAGCCAAAAACATTCAGTACTTC. It specifies CASSPAWDRVTGIAKNIQYF.

This clone was observed a handful of times. V gene TRBV10-2 combines with J gene TRBJ2-2; TRBD2 agrees at 7 bases. The germline V gene encodes CDR1 WSHSY and CDR2 SAAADI. This CDR3 spans 13 amino acids. Trimming cost V 5 bases and J 5 bases; bases outside gene matches: 2. The CDR3 sequence is CASSNSGTGELFF. The CDR3, as DNA: TGCGCCAGCAGTAATAGCGGGACCGGGGAGCTGTTTTTT.

The CDR3: CASSPSWNTEAFF. DNA for the CDR3: TGCGCCAGCAGCCCGAGTTGGAACACTGAAGCTTTCTTT. This rearrangement joins TRBV10-2 to TRBJ1-1; D is unclear. This CDR3 region has 13 residues. V lost 6 bases, J lost 1 base, and 9 bases lay in between. Germline V gene data show CDR1 as WSHSY and CDR2 as SAAADI.

This clone was counted a single time. The chain couples TRBV30 to TRBJ1-1, with unresolved D. The CDR3 length is 13 residues. Germline-derived CDR1 and CDR2 are GTSNPN and SVGIG (reference sequence). V lost 3 bases, J lost 0 bases, and 8 bases lay in between. CDR3 sequence: CAWRAQMNTEAFF. The DNA of the CDR3 is TGTGCCTGGAGGGCTCAGATGAACACTGAAGCTTTCTTT.

This clone showed up just a few times. The chain has TRBV2 and TRBJ2-6, with TRBD2 as a possible D gene (5 bases). The CDR3 covers 13 residues. The V end lost 8 bases, the J end lost 2 bases, and 7 bases lay between the germline ends. In germline, CDR1 is SNHLY, CDR2 FYNNEI. CDR3 in DNA: TGTGCCAGCTGGCGGGCTGGGGCCAACGTCCTGACTTTC. Protein product: CASWRAGANVLTF.

This chain connects TRBV20-1 to TRBJ2-1, with TRBD1 as a possible D gene (6 bases). Between the trimmed V and J ends, which lost 3 bases and 4 bases, there was a span of 10 bases. CDR1 is DFQATT and CDR2 is SNEGSKA in the germline V gene (reference sequence). The CDR3 loop spans 13 amino acids. CDR3 residues: CSASRTVYNEQFF. The CDR3, as DNA: TGCAGTGCTAGTAGGACAGTTTACAATGAGCAGTTCTTC.

J is TRBJ1-1 and V is TRBV6-5, with D possibly matching TRBD1 (5 bases). Germline V gene data show CDR1 as MNHEY and CDR2 as SVGAGI. The CDR3 has 15 amino acids. V was trimmed by 6 bases and J by 0 bases, leaving 14 bases between them. Here the CDR3 DNA reads TGTGCCAGCAGCAGAGCTCGACAGTTGAACACTGAAGCTTTCTTT. Residues: CASSRARQLNTEAFF.

The CDR3 DNA reads TGTGCCATCAGTGAGCCGGGGGGGAAAAACTATGGCTACACCTTC. Its translation: CAISEPGGKNYGYTF. The rearrangement joins TRBV10-3 to TRBJ1-2; D might be TRBD1 (5 bases). The germline V and J ends were trimmed by 2 bases and 2 bases, with 12 bases remaining between them. The CDR3 is 15 amino acids. CDR1 ENHRY and CDR2 SYGVKD come from the germline V gene.

This CDR3 is CASSLEASGRVGETQYF. CDR3 DNA: TGTGCCAGCAGCTTAGAGGCTAGCGGGAGGGTCGGAGAGACCCAGTACTTC. V is TRBV7-8 and J is TRBJ2-5; 12 bases map to TRBD2. Germline trimming cut 1 base from V and 4 bases from J; bases unmatched to any gene: 7. Germline CDR1 and CDR2: SGHVS and FQNEAQ. The length of the CDR3 is 17 residues.

The rearrangement links TRBV6-6 to TRBJ2-7; 8 nucleotides align to TRBD2. The germline V gene encodes CDR1 MNHNY and CDR2 SVGAGI (reference sequence). The junction had 14 bases not matched to a gene; V was cut back by 4 bases and J by 6 bases. This CDR3 contains 16 residues. The CDR3 loop reads CASSSSAGGRGFEQYV. The CDR3 region has the DNA TGTGCCAGCAGTTCCTCTGCGGGAGGAAGAGGATTCGAGCAGTACGTC.

The rearrangement joins TRBV2 to TRBJ1-3, with TRBD1 matching over 7 bases. CDR1 is SNHLY, CDR2 FYNNEI, per germline. J gave up 4 bases and V 5 bases, and 2 bases lay outside the gene matches. This CDR3 contains 13 residues. CDR3 DNA sequence: TGTGCCAGCAGTACGACAGGGGGAAACACCATATATTTT. It specifies CASSTTGGNTIYF.